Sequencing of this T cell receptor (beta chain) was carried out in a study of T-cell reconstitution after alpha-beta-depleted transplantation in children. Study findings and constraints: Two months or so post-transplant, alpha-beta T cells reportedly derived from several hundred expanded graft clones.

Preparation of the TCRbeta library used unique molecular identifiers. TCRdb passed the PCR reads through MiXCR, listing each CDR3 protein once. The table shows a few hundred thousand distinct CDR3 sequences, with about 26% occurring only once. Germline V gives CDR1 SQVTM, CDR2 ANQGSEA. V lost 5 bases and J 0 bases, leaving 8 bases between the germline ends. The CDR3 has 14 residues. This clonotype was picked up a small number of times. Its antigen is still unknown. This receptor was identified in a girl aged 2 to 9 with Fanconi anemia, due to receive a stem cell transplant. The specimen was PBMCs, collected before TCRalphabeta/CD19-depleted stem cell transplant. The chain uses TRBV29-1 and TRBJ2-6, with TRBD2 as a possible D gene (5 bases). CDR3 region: CSVWGDSGANVLTF. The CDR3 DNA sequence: TGCAGCGTTTGGGGAGACTCTGGGGCCAACGTCCTGACTTTC.